The present T cell receptor (beta chain) was sequenced within a study of T cell clonality in common variable immunodeficiency. Assay used: immunoSEQ multiplex PCR; TCRdb lists only in-frame clones, some missing. Recorded here are about 66,000 clones, with no singletons, and the ten leading clones hold roughly 1.6%. The CDR3 spans 12 residues. With 8 bases clipped from V and 3 bases from J, the junction kept 6 bases outside the gene matches. Germline-derived CDR1 and CDR2 are SQVTM and ANQGSEA. This clone was observed many times. The read terminates 3 residues before the CDR3 end, so the remaining end is supplied by the germline J gene.

This rearrangement joins TRBV29-1 to TRBJ1-2; TRBD1 agrees at 7 bases. The source of this sequence is a person between 18 and 69 years old in good health. Sequenced sample: peripheral blood mononuclear cells. The part of the CDR3 DNA that was read is TGCAGCACGCTAGGACAGGACTATGGC. Encoded protein: CSTLGQDYG. The whole CDR3 protein is CSTLGQDYGYTF.